This TCR beta chain appears in the sequencing data of a study of human T cells and chemical hapten exposure. Study-wide context: All patients underwent weekly scalp dosing with diphenylcyclopropenone for the full approximately 25-week study. DPC (0.01%) was patch tested on the upper back and read at 6 days. The study enrolled mostly female patients with alopecia areata, totalis or universalis. Study-level points and caveats: In comparison with controls, expanded TCRs gave rise to a significantly larger number of large CDR3 similarity clusters.

This clonotype was seen ten or more times. The antigen remains unidentified. In TCRdb, the RACE reads were re-called with MiXCR into one record per CDR3 protein. Of 350,000 or so distinct CDR3 sequences in the sample, approximately 6.9% were seen once. This sample's time point: patch test 1, 2 weeks after DPC sensitization. This sample's treatment: therapeutic diphenylcyclopropenone sensitization with weekly scalp DPC. This receptor was identified in a woman younger than 30 with alopecia areata. Some clones in this sample may be carry-over from other donors' samples. The sequencing used whole blood, collected in connection with sensitization to the hapten diphenylcyclopropenone (DPC).

CDR3 nucleotides: TGTGCCAGCAGTGAGGGTCCGTCTGGAAACACCATATATTTT. Translated: CASSEGPSGNTIYF. V and J are TRBV6-4 and TRBJ1-3; D remains ambiguous. CDR1 is MRHNA and CDR2 is SNTAGT in the germline V gene. The ends were cut back, 3 bases at V and 1 base at J, with 7 bases in the middle. This CDR3 region has 14 residues.